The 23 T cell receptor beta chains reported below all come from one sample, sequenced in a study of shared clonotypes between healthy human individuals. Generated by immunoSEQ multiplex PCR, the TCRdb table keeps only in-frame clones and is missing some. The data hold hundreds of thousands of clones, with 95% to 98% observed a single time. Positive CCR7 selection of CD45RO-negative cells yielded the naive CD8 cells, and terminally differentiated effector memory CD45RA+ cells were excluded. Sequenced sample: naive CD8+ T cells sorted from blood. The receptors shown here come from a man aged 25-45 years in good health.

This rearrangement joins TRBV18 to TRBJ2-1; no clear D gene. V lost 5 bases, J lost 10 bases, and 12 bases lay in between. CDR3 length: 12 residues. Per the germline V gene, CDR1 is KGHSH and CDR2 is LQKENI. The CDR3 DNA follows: TGTGCCAGCTCATCTAAATATAAGGAGCAGTTCTTC. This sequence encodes CASSSKYKEQFF.

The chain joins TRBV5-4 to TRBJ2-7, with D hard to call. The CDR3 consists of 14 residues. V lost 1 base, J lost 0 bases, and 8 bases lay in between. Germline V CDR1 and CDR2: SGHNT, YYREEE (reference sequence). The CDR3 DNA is TGTGCCAGCAGCTTGTACGGGCCCTCCTACGAGCAGTACTTC. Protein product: CASSLYGPSYEQYF.

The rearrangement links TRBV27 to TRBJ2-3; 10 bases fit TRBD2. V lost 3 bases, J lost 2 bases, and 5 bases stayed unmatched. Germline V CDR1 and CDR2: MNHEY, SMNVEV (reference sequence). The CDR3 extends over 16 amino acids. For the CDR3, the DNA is TGTGCCAGCAGTTTGACTAGCGGGTCCAACACAGATACGCAGTATTTT. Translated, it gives CASSLTSGSNTDTQYF.

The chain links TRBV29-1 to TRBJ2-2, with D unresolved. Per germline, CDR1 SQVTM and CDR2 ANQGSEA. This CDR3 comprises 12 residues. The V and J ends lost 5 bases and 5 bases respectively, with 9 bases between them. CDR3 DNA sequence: TGCAGCGTTTTCACGAGGACCGGGGAGCTGTTTTTT. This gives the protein CSVFTRTGELFF.

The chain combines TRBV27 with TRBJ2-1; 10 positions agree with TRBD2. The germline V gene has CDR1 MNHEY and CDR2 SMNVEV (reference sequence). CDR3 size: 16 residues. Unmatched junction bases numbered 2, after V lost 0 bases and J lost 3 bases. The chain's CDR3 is CASSLSLAGLYNEQFF. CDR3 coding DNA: TGTGCCAGCAGTTTATCACTAGCGGGACTCTACAATGAGCAGTTCTTC.

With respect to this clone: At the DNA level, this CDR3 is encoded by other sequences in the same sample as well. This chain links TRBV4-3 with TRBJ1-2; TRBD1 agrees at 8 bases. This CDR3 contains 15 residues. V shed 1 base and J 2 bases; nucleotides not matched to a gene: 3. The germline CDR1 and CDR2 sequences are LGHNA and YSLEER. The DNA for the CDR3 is TGCGCCAGCAGCCAAGGGACAGGGAACAACTATGGCTACACCTTC. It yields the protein CASSQGTGNNYGYTF.

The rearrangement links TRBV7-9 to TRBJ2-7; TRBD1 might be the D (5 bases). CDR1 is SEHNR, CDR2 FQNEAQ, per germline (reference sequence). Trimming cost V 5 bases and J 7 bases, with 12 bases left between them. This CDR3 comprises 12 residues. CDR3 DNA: TGTGCCAGCAGCCGAGACAGTTTGGAGCAGTACTTC. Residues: CASSRDSLEQYF.

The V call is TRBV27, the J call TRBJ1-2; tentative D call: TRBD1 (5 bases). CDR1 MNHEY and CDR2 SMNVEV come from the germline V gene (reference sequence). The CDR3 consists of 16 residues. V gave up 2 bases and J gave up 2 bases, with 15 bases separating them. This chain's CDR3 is CASSLRQGGMNYGYTF. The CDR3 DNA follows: TGTGCCAGCAGTTTAAGGCAGGGAGGTATGAACTATGGCTACACCTTC.

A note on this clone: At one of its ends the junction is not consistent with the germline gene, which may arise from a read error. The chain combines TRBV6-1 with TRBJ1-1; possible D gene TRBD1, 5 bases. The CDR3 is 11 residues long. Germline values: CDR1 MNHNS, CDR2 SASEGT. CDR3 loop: CASTRETEAFF. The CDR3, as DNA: TGCGCCAGCACCAGGGAGACTGAAGCTTTCTTT.

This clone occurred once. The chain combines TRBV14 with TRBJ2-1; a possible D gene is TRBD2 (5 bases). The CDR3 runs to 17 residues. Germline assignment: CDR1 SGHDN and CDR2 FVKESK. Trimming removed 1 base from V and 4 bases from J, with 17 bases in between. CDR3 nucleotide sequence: TGTGCCAGCAGCCAAGCTCAGAGGGTCGCGGGTTACAATGAGCAGTTCTTC. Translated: CASSQAQRVAGYNEQFF.

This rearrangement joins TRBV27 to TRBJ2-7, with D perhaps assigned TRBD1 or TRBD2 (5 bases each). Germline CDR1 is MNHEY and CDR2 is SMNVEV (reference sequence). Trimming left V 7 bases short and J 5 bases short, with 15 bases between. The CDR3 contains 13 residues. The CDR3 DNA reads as TGTGCCAGCACCGCCGGGACCGTCGACGAGCAGTACTTC. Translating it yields CASTAGTVDEQYF.

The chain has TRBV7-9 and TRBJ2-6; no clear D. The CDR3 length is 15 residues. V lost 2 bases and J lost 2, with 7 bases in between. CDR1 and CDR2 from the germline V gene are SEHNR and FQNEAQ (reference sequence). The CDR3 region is CASSLKFPGANVLTF. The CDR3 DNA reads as TGTGCCAGCAGCTTAAAGTTCCCTGGGGCCAACGTCCTGACTTTC.

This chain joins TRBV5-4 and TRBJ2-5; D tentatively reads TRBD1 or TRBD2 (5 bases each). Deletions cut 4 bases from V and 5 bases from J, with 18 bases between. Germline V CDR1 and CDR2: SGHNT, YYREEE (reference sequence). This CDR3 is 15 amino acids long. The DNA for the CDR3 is TGTGCCAGCAGCACGGGACCTCCTTCGGGGGAGACCCAGTACTTC. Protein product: CASSTGPPSGETQYF.

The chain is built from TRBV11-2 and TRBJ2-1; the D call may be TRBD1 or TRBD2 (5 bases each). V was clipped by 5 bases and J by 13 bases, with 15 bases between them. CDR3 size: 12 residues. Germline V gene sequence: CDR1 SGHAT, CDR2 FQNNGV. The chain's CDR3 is CASSPGPIGQFF. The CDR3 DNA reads TGTGCCAGCAGCCCGGGACCCATCGGACAGTTCTTC.

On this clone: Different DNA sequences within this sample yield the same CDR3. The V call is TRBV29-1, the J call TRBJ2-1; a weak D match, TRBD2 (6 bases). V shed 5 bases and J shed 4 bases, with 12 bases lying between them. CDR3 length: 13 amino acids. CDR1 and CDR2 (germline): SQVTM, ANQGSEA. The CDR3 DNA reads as TGCAGCGTTAGGCTAGCGACTTACAATGAGCAGTTCTTC. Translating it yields CSVRLATYNEQFF.

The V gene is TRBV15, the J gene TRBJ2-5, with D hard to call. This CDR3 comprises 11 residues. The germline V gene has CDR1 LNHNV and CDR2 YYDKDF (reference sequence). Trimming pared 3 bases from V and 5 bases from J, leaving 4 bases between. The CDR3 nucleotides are TGTGCCACCAGCAGCTGGGAGACCCAGTACTTC. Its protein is CATSSWETQYF. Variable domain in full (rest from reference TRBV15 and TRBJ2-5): DAMVIQNPRYQVTQFGKPVTLSCSQTLNHNVMYWYQQKSSQAPKLLFHYYDKDFNNEADTPDNFQSRRPNTSFCFLDIRSPGLGDTAMYLCATSSWETQYFGPGTRLLVL.

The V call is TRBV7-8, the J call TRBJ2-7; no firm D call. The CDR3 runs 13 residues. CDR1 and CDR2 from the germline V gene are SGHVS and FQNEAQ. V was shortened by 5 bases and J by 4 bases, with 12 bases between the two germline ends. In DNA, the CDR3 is TGTGCCAGCAGCCCAACCCCCTTATACGAGCAGTACTTC. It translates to CASSPTPLYEQYF.

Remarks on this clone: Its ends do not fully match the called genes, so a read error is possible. CDR3 amino acids: CASSLLVQDWTF. CDR3 coding DNA: TGTGCCAGCAGCTTATTGGTGCAGGACTGGACTTTT. V is TRBV11-2 and J is TRBJ1-1; no reliable D call. CDR3 length equals 12 residues. Germline CDR1 is SGHAT and CDR2 is FQNNGV.

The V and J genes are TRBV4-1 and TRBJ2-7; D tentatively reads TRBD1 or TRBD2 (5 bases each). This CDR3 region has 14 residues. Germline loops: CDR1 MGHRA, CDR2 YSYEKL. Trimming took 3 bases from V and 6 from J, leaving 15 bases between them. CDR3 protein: CASSQDPGQGEQYF. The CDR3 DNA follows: TGCGCCAGCAGCCAGGACCCGGGGCAAGGCGAGCAGTACTTC.

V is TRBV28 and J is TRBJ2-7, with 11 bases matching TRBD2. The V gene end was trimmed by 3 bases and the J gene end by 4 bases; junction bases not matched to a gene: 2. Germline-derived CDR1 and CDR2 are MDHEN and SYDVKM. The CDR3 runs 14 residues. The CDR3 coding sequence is TGTGCCAGCAGTTTGACTAGCGGGATTTACGAGCAGTACTTC. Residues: CASSLTSGIYEQYF.

The CDR3 DNA reads TGTGCCAGCAGGATGACAGGGGGCGGCTCCTACAATGAGCAGTTCTTC. Its protein is CASRMTGGGSYNEQFF. The genes are TRBV27 and TRBJ2-1; 10 nucleotides match TRBD1. This CDR3 spans 16 amino acids. Trimming took 6 bases from V and 0 from J; bases not matched to a gene: 5. Germline V gene lookup returns CDR1 MNHEY and CDR2 SMNVEV (reference sequence).

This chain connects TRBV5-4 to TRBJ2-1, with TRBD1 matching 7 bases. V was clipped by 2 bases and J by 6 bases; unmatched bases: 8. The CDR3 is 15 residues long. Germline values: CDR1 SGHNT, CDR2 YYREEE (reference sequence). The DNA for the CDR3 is TGTGCCAGCAGCTTCCGGGACAGTGGTGGCAATGAGCAGTTCTTC. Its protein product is CASSFRDSGGNEQFF. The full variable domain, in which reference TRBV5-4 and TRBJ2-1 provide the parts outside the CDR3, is ETGVTQSPTHLIKTRGQQVTLRCSSQSGHNTVSWYQQALGQGPQFIFQYYREEENGRGNFPPRFSGLQFPNYSSELNVNALELDDSALYLCASSFRDSGGNEQFFGPGTRLTVL.

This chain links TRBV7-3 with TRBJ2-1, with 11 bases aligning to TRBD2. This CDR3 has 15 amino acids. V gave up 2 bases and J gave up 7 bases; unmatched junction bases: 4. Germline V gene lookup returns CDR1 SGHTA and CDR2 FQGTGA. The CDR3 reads CASSLLAGGPNEQFF. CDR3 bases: TGTGCCAGCAGCTTACTAGCGGGAGGACCGAATGAGCAGTTCTTC.